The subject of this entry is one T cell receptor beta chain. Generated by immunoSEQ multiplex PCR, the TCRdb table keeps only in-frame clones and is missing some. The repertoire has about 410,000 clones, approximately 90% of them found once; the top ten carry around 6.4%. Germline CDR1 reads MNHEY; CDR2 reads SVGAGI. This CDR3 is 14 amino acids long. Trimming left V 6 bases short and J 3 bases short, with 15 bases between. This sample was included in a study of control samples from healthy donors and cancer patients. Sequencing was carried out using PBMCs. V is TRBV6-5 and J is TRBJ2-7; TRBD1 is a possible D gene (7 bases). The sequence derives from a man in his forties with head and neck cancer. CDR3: CASSAGQSYYEQYF. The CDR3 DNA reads TGTGCCAGCAGCGCGGGACAGTCCTACTACGAGCAGTACTTC.